Listed here are 23 T cell receptor beta chains from one sample, sequenced in a study of OX40 agonist ivuxolimab in advanced cancers. Profiled with immunoSEQ multiplex PCR; TCRdb holds only in-frame clones, not every one. The table shows about 60,000 clones, with roughly 90% occurring only once. The sequencing here drew on CD4+ or CD8+ T cells sorted from blood, taken in a trial of the OX40 agonist ivuxolimab. The receptors shown here come from an adult with an advanced solid tumor such as melanoma, head and neck, liver or kidney cancer.

This clone was counted once. The chain employs TRBV7-9 and TRBJ2-2, with 9 bases identical to TRBD1. Germline V gene data show CDR1 as SEHNR and CDR2 as FQNEAQ (reference sequence). The V and J ends lost 6 bases and 3 bases, in that order; junction bases with no gene match: 5. The CDR3 covers 15 residues. The CDR3 loop reads CASSPQGADTGELFF. As DNA, the CDR3 is TGTGCCAGCAGTCCACAGGGGGCGGACACCGGGGAGCTGTTTTTT. Full variable domain (outside the CDR3, taken from reference TRBV7-9 and TRBJ2-2): DTGVSQNPRHKITKRGQNVTFRCDPISEHNRLYWYRQTLGQGPEFLTYFQNEAQLEKSRLLSDRFSAERPKGSFSTLEIQRTEQGDSAMYLCASSPQGADTGELFFGEGSRLTVL.

V gene TRBV19 combines with J gene TRBJ1-5; tentatively, D is TRBD1 (5 bases). CDR1 is LNHDA, CDR2 SQIVND, per germline (reference sequence). V gave up 1 base and J gave up 1 base, with 8 bases separating them. This CDR3 is built from 15 residues. The CDR3 reads CASSIARGSNQPQHF. The CDR3 DNA reads TGTGCCAGTAGTATAGCCCGGGGGAGCAATCAGCCCCAGCATTTT.

The chain is built from TRBV6-1 and TRBJ1-5; weak D call: TRBD1 (6 bases). V lost 5 bases and J lost 0, with 11 bases in between. This CDR3 is built from 15 residues. From germline, CDR1 is MNHNS and CDR2 SASEGT. The CDR3 nucleotides are TGTGCCAGCAGTCAGGGGTTTTATAGCAATCAGCCCCAGCATTTT. The encoded protein is CASSQGFYSNQPQHF.

In this sample, this clone turned up once. The chain employs TRBV25-1 and TRBJ1-2; 7 positions match TRBD1. The ends lost 6 bases at V and 7 bases at J; junction bases unmatched: 11. In germline, CDR1 is MGHDK, CDR2 SYGVNS. The CDR3 consists of 14 residues. CDR3 sequence reads: CASSPTGRIGGYTF. The DNA for the CDR3 is TGTGCCAGCAGCCCGACAGGGAGAATTGGTGGCTACACCTTC.

The chain is built from TRBV5-1 and TRBJ1-1; no clear D. This CDR3 has 13 residues. V dropped 2 bases and J dropped 1 base, with 6 bases sitting between them. From germline, CDR1 is SGHRS and CDR2 YFSETQ. In nucleotides, the CDR3 is TGCGCCAGCAGCTTCGGCCGGAACACTGAAGCTTTCTTT. Translation: CASSFGRNTEAFF.

The V gene is TRBV18, the J gene TRBJ2-1; TRBD1 agrees at 7 bases. V trimming: 4 bases; J trimming: 7 bases; junction bases outside the gene matches: 10. Germline V gene lookup returns CDR1 KGHSH and CDR2 LQKENI. The CDR3 runs 15 residues. CDR3 protein: CASSQTGSGNNEQFF. The CDR3, as DNA: TGTGCCAGCTCACAGACAGGGTCGGGGAATAATGAGCAGTTCTTC.

Only a few counts were recorded for this clone. This chain links TRBV2 with TRBJ2-7, with D maybe TRBD2 (5 bases). V gave up 3 bases and J gave up 7 bases, with 19 bases separating them. Germline CDR1 SNHLY, CDR2 FYNNEI. This CDR3 region has 15 residues. The CDR3 sequence is CASSEVRAPGGEQYF. The CDR3 nucleotides read TGTGCCAGCAGTGAGGTCCGGGCCCCTGGCGGGGAGCAGTACTTC.

The chain uses TRBV5-6 and TRBJ2-5, with D possibly being TRBD2 (6 bases). CDR3 length: 15 residues. Germline values: CDR1 SGHDT, CDR2 YYEEEE. V lost 2 bases to trimming and J lost 5 bases, with 16 bases between them. The CDR3 sequence: CASSFRGSGGETQYF. The CDR3 DNA follows: TGTGCCAGCAGCTTTCGGGGGAGCGGAGGGGAGACCCAGTACTTC.

CDR3 loop: CASSYSRKNTEAFF. DNA of the CDR3: TGTGCCAGCAGTTACTCCCGGAAGAACACTGAAGCTTTCTTT. This rearrangement joins TRBV6-6 to TRBJ1-1; D is undetermined. The CDR3 covers 14 residues. Trimming took 0 bases from V and 1 from J, leaving 6 bases between them. Germline V gene data show CDR1 as MNHNY and CDR2 as SVGAGI (reference sequence).

V is TRBV30 and J is TRBJ1-1; no definite D call. CDR3 length: 11 residues. V was clipped by 4 bases and J by 2 bases, with 5 bases between them. CDR1 and CDR2 from the germline V gene are GTSNPN and SVGIG (reference sequence). CDR3 in DNA: TGTGCCTGGATCCAAAACACTGAAGCTTTCTTT. Translated: CAWIQNTEAFF.

This chain uses TRBV4-2 with TRBJ2-1, with a possible D match to TRBD2 (5 bases). Trimming removed 0 bases from V and 4 bases from J, with 13 bases in between. This CDR3 contains 16 residues. Germline-derived CDR1 and CDR2 are LGHNA and YNFKEQ. DNA for the CDR3: TGTGCCAGCAGCCAAGATGCGCGACTACAATACAATGAGCAGTTCTTC. Amino acids: CASSQDARLQYNEQFF.

V gene TRBV4-1 combines with J gene TRBJ1-4; D is possibly TRBD1 (6 bases). This CDR3 is built from 14 residues. Between the trimmed V and J ends, which lost 6 bases and 3 bases, there was a span of 11 bases. Germline loops: CDR1 MGHRA, CDR2 YSYEKL. The CDR3 reads CASSSRTANEKLFF. CDR3 nucleotides: TGCGCCAGCAGTTCTAGGACAGCTAATGAAAAACTGTTTTTT.

Comments on this clone: Compared with germline, one end of the junction differs, possibly owing to a read error. The genes are TRBV7-7 and TRBJ2-1, with D tentatively TRBD1 or TRBD2 (5 bases each). There are 15 residues in the CDR3. The germline gives CDR1 SSHAT, CDR2 FNYEAQ (reference sequence). CDR3 amino acids: CASSLDGTRGREQFF. The CDR3 region has the DNA TGTGCTAGCAGCTTAGATGGGACCCGAGGACGGGAGCAGTTCTTC.

This clone has a single count. The V and J genes are TRBV7-8 and TRBJ2-3; 7 bases line up with TRBD2. The junction had 3 bases not matched to a gene; V was cut back by 0 bases and J by 3 bases. Per the germline V gene, CDR1 is SGHVS and CDR2 is FQNEAQ. The CDR3 has 15 amino acids. The CDR3 loop reads CASSLAGGPTDTQYF. The CDR3 coding sequence is TGTGCCAGCAGCTTAGCGGGAGGGCCAACAGATACGCAGTATTTT. Using reference TRBV7-8 and TRBJ2-3 for the parts outside the CDR3, the full variable domain is GAGVSQSPRYKVAKRGQDVALRCDPISGHVSLFWYQQALGQGPEFLTYFQNEAQLDKSGLPSDRFFAERPEGSVSTLKIQRTQQEDSAVYLCASSLAGGPTDTQYFGPGTRLTVL.

This chain connects TRBV20-1 to TRBJ2-4, with D tentatively TRBD2 (6 bases). The germline V gene has CDR1 DFQATT and CDR2 SNEGSKA (reference sequence). There are 11 residues in the CDR3. The chain's CDR3 is CSAAGWDIQYF. The CDR3 DNA reads TGCAGCGCCGCGGGATGGGACATTCAGTACTTC.

The CDR3 DNA sequence: TGTGCCAGCACGCCAGTTCGACGAGAGACCCAGTACTTC. This gives the protein CASTPVRRETQYF. The V call is TRBV2, the J call TRBJ2-5; D remains ambiguous. V was trimmed by 7 bases and J by 4 bases, leaving 13 bases between them. CDR1 and CDR2 (germline): SNHLY, FYNNEI. This CDR3 is 13 amino acids long.

The chain combines TRBV10-1 with TRBJ2-2; no reliable D call. The germline V and J ends were trimmed by 2 bases and 7 bases, with 8 bases remaining between them. CDR1 is WNHNN, CDR2 SYGVQD, per germline (reference sequence). CDR3 size: 13 residues. DNA of the CDR3: TGCGCCAGCAGTGAGCCTCACGTCGGGGAGCTGTTTTTT. Translated: CASSEPHVGELFF.

The rearrangement joins TRBV5-1 to TRBJ1-3, with TRBD1 as a possible D gene (6 bases). Germline CDR1 SGHRS, CDR2 YFSETQ. The ends were cut back, 2 bases at V and 0 bases at J, with 18 bases in the middle. The CDR3 contains 18 residues. The CDR3 sequence is CASSLRAGAQSSGNTIYF. The CDR3 DNA reads as TGCGCCAGCAGCTTAAGGGCAGGGGCCCAGAGCTCTGGAAACACCATATATTTT.

Turning to this clone: Other DNA sequences in this specimen translate into the identical CDR3. This chain connects TRBV5-4 to TRBJ2-5; D may be TRBD2 (6 bases). Deletions cut 0 bases from V and 2 bases from J, with 8 bases between. The germline V gene encodes CDR1 SGHNT and CDR2 YYREEE (reference sequence). This CDR3 contains 14 residues. This CDR3 is CASSLGGTQETQYF. The CDR3 DNA is TGTGCCAGCAGCTTGGGGGGGACTCAAGAGACCCAGTACTTC.

This chain uses TRBV18 with TRBJ2-3, with TRBD2 matching over 7 bases. The V gene's germline CDR1 is KGHSH and CDR2 LQKENI. V gave up 4 bases and J gave up 3 bases; unmatched junction bases: 4. The CDR3 runs to 14 residues. In DNA, the CDR3 is TGTGCCAGCTCACTCGGGACTACTACAGATACGCAGTATTTT. This sequence encodes CASSLGTTTDTQYF.

The sample holds one count of this clone. The chain combines TRBV11-2 with TRBJ2-1, with D unresolved. This CDR3 contains 14 residues. Deletions cut 1 base from V and 0 bases from J, with 4 bases between. CDR1 and CDR2 (germline): SGHAT, FQNNGV. CDR3 region: CASSLGTSYNEQFF. CDR3 coding DNA: TGTGCCAGCAGCTTAGGGACCTCCTACAATGAGCAGTTCTTC.

The chain employs TRBV19 and TRBJ1-2; no reliable D call. Between the trimmed V and J ends, which lost 3 bases and 6 bases, there was a span of 11 bases. The CDR3 extends over 13 amino acids. The germline V gene encodes CDR1 LNHDA and CDR2 SQIVND (reference sequence). Written as DNA, the CDR3 is TGTGCCAGTAGTATGTGGGGAACGAATGGCTACACCTTC. This codes for CASSMWGTNGYTF.

The chain employs TRBV19 and TRBJ2-3; D remains unclear. The V end lost 10 bases, the J end lost 4 bases, and 9 bases lay between the germline ends. This CDR3 has 11 residues. Germline V gene lookup returns CDR1 LNHDA and CDR2 SQIVND (reference sequence). The CDR3 loop is CATLTADTQYF. The CDR3 DNA follows: TGTGCCACCCTCACGGCAGATACGCAGTATTTT.